The next 20 T cell receptor beta chains were all read from a single sample in a study of T cell changes during pregnancy in multiple sclerosis. Method: immunoSEQ multiplex PCR; TCRdb's copy keeps in-frame clones and lacks some. The sample has approximately 100,000 clones; more than 85% are singletons. Sequencing used peripheral blood, obtained in the second trimester of pregnancy. The receptors here all came from a female donor with multiple sclerosis, enrolled in a pregnancy study.

The V gene is TRBV19, the J gene TRBJ2-1, with a tentative D call TRBD2 (5 bases). Deletions cut 3 bases from V and 7 bases from J, with 13 bases between. The germline V gene has CDR1 LNHDA and CDR2 SQIVND (reference sequence). The CDR3 runs to 14 residues. The CDR3 here is CASSMLTDSNEQFF. CDR3 DNA: TGTGCCAGTAGTATGCTCACGGACTCGAATGAGCAGTTCTTC.

The chain links TRBV11-3 to TRBJ1-3, with no clear D. CDR1 and CDR2 from the germline V gene are SGHNT and YENEEA. The CDR3 runs 12 residues. The V gene lost 6 bases and the J gene lost 3 bases, with 6 bases spanning the gap. In nucleotides, the CDR3 is TGTGCCAGCAGTACAGATGGAAACACCATATATTTT. Its protein product is CASSTDGNTIYF.

The J gene is TRBJ1-4, the V gene TRBV15, with 8 bases identical to TRBD1. This CDR3 spans 15 amino acids. The junction had 9 bases not matched to a gene; V was cut back by 6 bases and J by 6 bases. The germline V gene has CDR1 LNHNV and CDR2 YYDKDF (reference sequence). The CDR3 region is CATSPGDRSDEKLFF. CDR3 nucleotide sequence: TGTGCCACCAGTCCGGGGGACAGGTCGGATGAAAAACTGTTTTTT. Complete variable domain (other parts from reference TRBV15 and TRBJ1-4): DAMVIQNPRYQVTQFGKPVTLSCSQTLNHNVMYWYQQKSSQAPKLLFHYYDKDFNNEADTPDNFQSRRPNTSFCFLDIRSPGLGDTAMYLCATSPGDRSDEKLFFGSGTQLSVL.

V and J are TRBV6-5 and TRBJ2-7; the D is unclear. This CDR3 has 14 amino acids. The V and J ends lost 2 bases and 0 bases respectively, with 8 bases between them. The germline V gene has CDR1 MNHEY and CDR2 SVGAGI. The CDR3 loop is CASSYTRSSYEQYF. The DNA for the CDR3 is TGTGCCAGCAGTTACACGAGGAGCTCCTACGAGCAGTACTTC.

The chain couples TRBV4-1 to TRBJ1-5; TRBD1 might be the D (5 bases). The CDR3 has 15 residues. CDR1 MGHRA and CDR2 YSYEKL come from the germline V gene. V lost 0 bases to trimming and J lost 1 base, with 7 bases between them. In DNA form, the CDR3 reads TGCGCCAGCAGCCAAGATAGGGGAAGCAATCAGCCCCAGCATTTT. Its translation: CASSQDRGSNQPQHF.

The V gene is TRBV6-1, the J gene TRBJ2-7, with 7 nucleotides matching TRBD1. Germline trimming cut 6 bases from V and 2 bases from J; bases unmatched to any gene: 10. This CDR3 is built from 15 residues. Germline V CDR1 and CDR2: MNHNS, SASEGT. In nucleotides, the CDR3 is TGTGCCAGCAGCCAAGGGGGACAGATGGCCTACGAGCAGTACTTC. Its protein product is CASSQGGQMAYEQYF.

The rearrangement joins TRBV11-3 to TRBJ2-1, with 10 bases lining up with TRBD2. Germline CDR1 reads SGHNT; CDR2 reads YENEEA. The length of the CDR3 is 17 residues. Germline trimming cut 1 base from V and 10 bases from J; bases unmatched to any gene: 13. For the CDR3, the DNA is TGTGCCAGCAGCTTAGTAGCCCTAGCGGGAGTCCATAGCGAGCAGTTCTTC. Translation: CASSLVALAGVHSEQFF.

V is TRBV28 and J is TRBJ2-2; maybe TRBD1 (5 bases). The CDR3 length is 12 residues. Germline V gene lookup returns CDR1 MDHEN and CDR2 SYDVKM. CDR3 DNA sequence: TGTGCGGGGCAGGAGAACACCGGGGAGCTGTTTTTT. Protein: CAGQENTGELFF.

This clone was picked up one time. The chain couples TRBV7-9 to TRBJ2-5, with 8 positions matching TRBD1. The CDR3 loop spans 15 amino acids. Germline V lookup: CDR1 SEHNR, CDR2 FQNEAQ (reference sequence). The V gene end was trimmed by 2 bases and the J gene end by 2 bases; junction bases not matched to a gene: 4. The CDR3 nucleotides are TGTGCCAGCAGCTTACTACAGGGGGAACAAGAGACCCAGTACTTC. Translation gives CASSLLQGEQETQYF.

The V and J genes are TRBV5-1 and TRBJ2-7; 11 bases fit TRBD2. This CDR3 is built from 15 residues. From germline, CDR1 is SGHRS and CDR2 YFSETQ. V lost 2 bases, J lost 3 bases, and 4 bases stayed unmatched. The CDR3, as DNA: TGCGCCAGCAGCTTTTTAGCGGGAGGGTTCTACGAGCAGTACTTC. Residues: CASSFLAGGFYEQYF.

In this sample, this clone turned up many times. The V call is TRBV19, the J call TRBJ1-4; D is unclear. Germline V gene lookup returns CDR1 LNHDA and CDR2 SQIVND (reference sequence). CDR3 length: 15 residues. Trimming pared 4 bases from V and 4 bases from J, leaving 13 bases between. CDR3 in amino acids: CASSSRRRINEKLFF. The CDR3 region has the DNA TGTGCCAGTAGTAGCAGGCGAAGGATTAATGAAAAACTGTTTTTT.

J is TRBJ2-7 and V is TRBV5-1; TRBD1 might be the D (5 bases). V lost 1 base, J lost 0 bases, and 8 bases lay in between. Germline V gene data show CDR1 as SGHRS and CDR2 as YFSETQ. This CDR3 contains 14 residues. The CDR3 DNA is TGCGCCAGCAGCTTGCAGGGCAACTCCTACGAGCAGTACTTC. It codes for CASSLQGNSYEQYF.

J is TRBJ2-7 and V is TRBV19; tentative D call: TRBD2 (6 bases). The CDR3 covers 16 residues. Trimming shortened V by 0 bases and J by 1 base, and 13 bases separated the two germline ends. Germline CDR1 and CDR2: LNHDA and SQIVND (reference sequence). The CDR3 DNA reads TGTGCCAGTAGTATAGATCCGGGACTCGCATCCTACGAGCAGTACTTC. This sequence encodes CASSIDPGLASYEQYF. Full variable domain (missing parts from reference TRBV19 and TRBJ2-7): DGGITQSPKYLFRKEGQNVTLSCEQNLNHDAMYWYRQDPGQGLRLIYYSQIVNDFQKGDIAEGYSVSREKKESFPLTVTSAQKNPTAFYLCASSIDPGLASYEQYFGPGTRLTVT.

J is TRBJ1-5 and V is TRBV7-2, with TRBD1 as a possible D gene (5 bases). The CDR3 is 17 amino acids. Trimming took off 2 bases at V and 9 bases at J, with 23 bases between the two ends. Germline CDR1 SGHTA, CDR2 FQGNSA. CDR3 amino acids: CASSLNSPTAHAGPQHF. The CDR3, as DNA: TGTGCCAGCAGCTTAAATAGCCCGACAGCCCACGCAGGGCCCCAGCATTTT.

The J gene is TRBJ2-5, the V gene TRBV28; 10 bases map to TRBD2. Germline assignment: CDR1 MDHEN and CDR2 SYDVKM. The CDR3 length is 16 residues. V dropped 6 bases and J dropped 5; count of bases not matched to a gene: 12. The CDR3 region has the DNA TGTGCCAGCAGCTCCCCGTCTAGCGGGAGCCGGGAGACCCAGTACTTC. The encoded protein is CASSSPSSGSRETQYF.

This sequence joins TRBV7-8 and TRBJ2-1, with 9 bases identical to TRBD1. J gave up 2 bases and V 3 bases, and 11 bases lay outside the gene matches. Looked up from germline, CDR1 is SGHVS and CDR2 is FQNEAQ. The CDR3 spans 18 residues. The CDR3 bases are TGTGCCAGCAGCTTCCACGAGCACAGGGGGCTAGCCTACAATGAGCAGTTCTTC. Its protein product is CASSFHEHRGLAYNEQFF.

This chain uses TRBV11-3 with TRBJ2-5, with TRBD2 matching over 9 bases. CDR1 and CDR2 (germline): SGHNT, YENEEA. The CDR3 is 15 amino acids. J lost 2 bases, V lost 1 base, and 2 bases had no gene match. The CDR3 sequence is CASSLGTSDQETQYF. The DNA of the CDR3 is TGTGCCAGCAGCTTAGGGACTAGCGATCAAGAGACCCAGTACTTC.

V gene TRBV15 combines with J gene TRBJ2-1; TRBD1 matches at 7 bases. CDR1 LNHNV and CDR2 YYDKDF come from the germline V gene (reference sequence). The CDR3 totals 13 residues. The trim removed 6 bases at V and 3 bases at J, leaving 2 bases unmatched. The CDR3 DNA reads TGTGCCACCAGGGGGACAGTCTACAATGAGCAGTTCTTC. Protein sequence: CATRGTVYNEQFF.

The chain combines TRBV27 with TRBJ2-5, with a possible D match to TRBD1 (6 bases). The V and J ends lost 6 bases and 7 bases respectively, with 12 bases between them. This CDR3 contains 12 residues. Germline V gives CDR1 MNHEY, CDR2 SMNVEV (reference sequence). The CDR3 here is CASRNRAGTQYF. The DNA of the CDR3 is TGTGCCAGCAGAAACAGGGCTGGGACCCAGTACTTC.

The gene calls are TRBV15 and TRBJ2-2; possible D gene TRBD2, 6 bases. The CDR3 loop spans 13 amino acids. Per the germline V gene, CDR1 is LNHNV and CDR2 is YYDKDF (reference sequence). Trimming cost V 5 bases and J 7 bases, with 11 bases left between them. The CDR3 coding sequence is TGTGCCACCAGCCCCAGCGGGTTCGGGGAGCTGTTTTTT. It translates to CATSPSGFGELFF.